The present T cell receptor beta chain was sequenced within a study of cytomegalovirus exposure and HLA in healthy donors. Study-wide findings and caveats: High specificity and sensitivity for cytomegalovirus status were reported for the classifier. The investigators catalogued some 160 TCR beta chains as cytomegalovirus-associated.

The assay was immunoSEQ multiplex PCR, and TCRdb's table has in-frame clones only and misses some. The sample holds 120,000 to 150,000 clones; about 87% are singletons and the top ten take around 10%. About this clone itself: Antigen: not known.

The CDR3 is 13 residues long. The J segment lost 8 bases and the V segment lost 2 bases, leaving 3 bases of the junction unmatched. Germline assignment: CDR1 GTSNPN and CDR2 SVGIG (reference sequence). The clonotype originates from a man younger than 35 in good health and CMV-seropositive. The genes are TRBV30 and TRBJ1-6; 7 positions agree with TRBD1. Sequenced input: PBMCs. CDR3 in DNA: TGTGCCTGGAGTATAACAGGGGATTCACCCCTCCACTTT. Translation: CAWSITGDSPLHF.